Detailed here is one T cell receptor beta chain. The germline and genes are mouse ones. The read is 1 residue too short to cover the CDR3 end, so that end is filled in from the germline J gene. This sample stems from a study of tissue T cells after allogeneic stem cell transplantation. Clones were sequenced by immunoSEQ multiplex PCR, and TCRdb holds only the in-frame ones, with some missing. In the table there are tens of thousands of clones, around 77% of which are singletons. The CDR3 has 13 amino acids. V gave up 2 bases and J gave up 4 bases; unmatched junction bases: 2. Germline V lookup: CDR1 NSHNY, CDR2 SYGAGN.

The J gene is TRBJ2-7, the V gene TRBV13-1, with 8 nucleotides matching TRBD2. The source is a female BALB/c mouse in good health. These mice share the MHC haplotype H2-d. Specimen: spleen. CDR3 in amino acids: CASSEMGGYEQYF. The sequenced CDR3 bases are TGTGCCAGCAGTGAAATGGGGGGGTATGAACAGTAC.